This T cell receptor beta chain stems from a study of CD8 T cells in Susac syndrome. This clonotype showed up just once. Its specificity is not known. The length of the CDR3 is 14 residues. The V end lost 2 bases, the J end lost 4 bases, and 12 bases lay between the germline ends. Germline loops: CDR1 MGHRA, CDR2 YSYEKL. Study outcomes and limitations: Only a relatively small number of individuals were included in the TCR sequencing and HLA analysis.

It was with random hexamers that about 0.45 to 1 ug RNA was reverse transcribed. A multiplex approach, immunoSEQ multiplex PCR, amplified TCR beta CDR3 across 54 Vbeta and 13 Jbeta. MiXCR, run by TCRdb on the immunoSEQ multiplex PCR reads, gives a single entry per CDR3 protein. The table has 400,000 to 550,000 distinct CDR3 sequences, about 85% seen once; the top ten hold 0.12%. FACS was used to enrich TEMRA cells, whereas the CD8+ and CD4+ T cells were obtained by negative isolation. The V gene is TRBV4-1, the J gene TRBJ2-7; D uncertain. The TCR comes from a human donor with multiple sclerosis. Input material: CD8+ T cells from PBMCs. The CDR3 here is CASSQKQTEYEQYF. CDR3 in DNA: TGCGCCAGCAGCCAAAAACAGACTGAATACGAGCAGTACTTC.